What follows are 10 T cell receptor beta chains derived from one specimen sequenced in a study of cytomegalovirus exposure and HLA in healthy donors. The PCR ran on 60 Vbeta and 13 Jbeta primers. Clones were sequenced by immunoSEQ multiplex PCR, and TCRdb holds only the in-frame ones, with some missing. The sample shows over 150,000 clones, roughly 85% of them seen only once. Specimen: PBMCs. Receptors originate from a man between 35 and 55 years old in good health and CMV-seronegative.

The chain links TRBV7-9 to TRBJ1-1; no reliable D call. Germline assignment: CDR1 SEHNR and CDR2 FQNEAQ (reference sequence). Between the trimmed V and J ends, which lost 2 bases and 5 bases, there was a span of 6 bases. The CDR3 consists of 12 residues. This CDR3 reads CASSLSVTEAFF. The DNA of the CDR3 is TGTGCCAGCAGCTTATCGGTAACTGAAGCTTTCTTT. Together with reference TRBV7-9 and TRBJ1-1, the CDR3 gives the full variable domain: DTGVSQNPRHKITKRGQNVTFRCDPISEHNRLYWYRQTLGQGPEFLTYFQNEAQLEKSRLLSDRFSAERPKGSFSTLEIQRTEQGDSAMYLCASSLSVTEAFFGQGTRLTVV.

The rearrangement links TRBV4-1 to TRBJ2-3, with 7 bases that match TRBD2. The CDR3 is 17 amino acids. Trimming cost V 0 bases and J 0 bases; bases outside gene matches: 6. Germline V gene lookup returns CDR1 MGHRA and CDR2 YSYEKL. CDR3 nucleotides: TGCGCCAGCAGCCAAGAAAGCGGGACCTCTAGCACAGATACGCAGTATTTT. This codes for CASSQESGTSSTDTQYF.

This chain's CDR3 is CASSSHSGNTIYF. CDR3 sequence (DNA): TGTGCCAGCAGTTCCCACTCTGGAAACACCATATATTTT. The chain has TRBV6-5 and TRBJ1-3, with D unresolved. The V and J ends lost 4 bases and 0 bases respectively, with 4 bases between them. Germline assignment: CDR1 MNHEY and CDR2 SVGAGI. The CDR3 is 13 residues long.

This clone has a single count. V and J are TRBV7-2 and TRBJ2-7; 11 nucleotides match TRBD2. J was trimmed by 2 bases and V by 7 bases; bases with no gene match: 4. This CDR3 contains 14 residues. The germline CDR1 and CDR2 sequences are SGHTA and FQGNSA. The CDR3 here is CASKIAGGPYEQYF. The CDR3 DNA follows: TGTGCCAGCAAAATAGCGGGAGGGCCCTACGAGCAGTACTTC.

CDR3 sequence: CASSYSGPRGQYF. CDR3 sequence (DNA): TGCGCCAGCAGCTACTCCGGGCCCAGGGGGCAGTACTTC. The chain combines TRBV5-1 with TRBJ2-7; D is possibly TRBD1 (6 bases). This CDR3 is built from 13 residues. Trimming cost V 3 bases and J 9 bases, with 16 bases left between them. The V gene's germline CDR1 is SGHRS and CDR2 YFSETQ.

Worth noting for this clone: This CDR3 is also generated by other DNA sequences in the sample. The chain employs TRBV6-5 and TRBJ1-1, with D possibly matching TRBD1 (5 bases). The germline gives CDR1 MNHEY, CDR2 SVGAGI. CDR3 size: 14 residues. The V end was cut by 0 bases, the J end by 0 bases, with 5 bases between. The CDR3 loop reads CASSYSQVNTEAFF. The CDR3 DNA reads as TGTGCCAGCAGTTACTCACAGGTGAACACTGAAGCTTTCTTT.

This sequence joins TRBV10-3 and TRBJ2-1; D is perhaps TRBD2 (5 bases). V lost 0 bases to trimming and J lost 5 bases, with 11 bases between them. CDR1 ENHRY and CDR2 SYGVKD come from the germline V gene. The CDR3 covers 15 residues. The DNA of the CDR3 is TGTGCCATCAGTGAGTCGAAGTCCGGGAACAATGAGCAGTTCTTC. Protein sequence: CAISESKSGNNEQFF.

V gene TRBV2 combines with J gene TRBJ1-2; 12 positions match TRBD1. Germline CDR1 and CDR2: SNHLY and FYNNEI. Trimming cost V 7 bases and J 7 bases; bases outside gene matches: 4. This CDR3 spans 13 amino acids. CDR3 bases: TGTGCCAGCACGGGACAGGGGGCCACTGGCTACACCTTC. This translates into CASTGQGATGYTF.

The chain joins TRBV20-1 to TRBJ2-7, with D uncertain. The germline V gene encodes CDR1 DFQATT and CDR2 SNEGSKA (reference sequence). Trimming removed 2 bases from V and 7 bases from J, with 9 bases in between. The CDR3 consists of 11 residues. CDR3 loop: CSARIAFEQYF. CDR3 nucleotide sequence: TGCAGTGCTAGAATAGCCTTTGAGCAGTACTTC.

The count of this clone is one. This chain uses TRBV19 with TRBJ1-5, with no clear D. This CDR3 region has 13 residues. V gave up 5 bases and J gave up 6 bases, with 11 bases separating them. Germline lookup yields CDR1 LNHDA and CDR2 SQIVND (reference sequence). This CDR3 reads CASSDQVGQPQHF. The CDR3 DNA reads TGTGCCAGTAGTGACCAGGTCGGTCAGCCCCAGCATTTT.